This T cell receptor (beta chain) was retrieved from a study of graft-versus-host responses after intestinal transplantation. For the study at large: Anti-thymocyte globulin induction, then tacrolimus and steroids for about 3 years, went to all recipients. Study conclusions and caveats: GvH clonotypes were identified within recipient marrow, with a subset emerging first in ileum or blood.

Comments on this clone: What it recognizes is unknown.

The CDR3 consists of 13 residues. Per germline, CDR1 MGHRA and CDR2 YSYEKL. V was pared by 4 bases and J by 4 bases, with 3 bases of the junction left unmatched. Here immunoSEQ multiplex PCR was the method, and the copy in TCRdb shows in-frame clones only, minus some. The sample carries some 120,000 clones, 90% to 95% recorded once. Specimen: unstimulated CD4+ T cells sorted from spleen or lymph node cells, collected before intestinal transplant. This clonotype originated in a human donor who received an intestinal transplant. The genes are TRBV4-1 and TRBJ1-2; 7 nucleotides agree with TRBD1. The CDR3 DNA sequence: TGCGCCAGCAGCCTAGACAGGGCCTATGGCTACACCTTC. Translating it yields CASSLDRAYGYTF.